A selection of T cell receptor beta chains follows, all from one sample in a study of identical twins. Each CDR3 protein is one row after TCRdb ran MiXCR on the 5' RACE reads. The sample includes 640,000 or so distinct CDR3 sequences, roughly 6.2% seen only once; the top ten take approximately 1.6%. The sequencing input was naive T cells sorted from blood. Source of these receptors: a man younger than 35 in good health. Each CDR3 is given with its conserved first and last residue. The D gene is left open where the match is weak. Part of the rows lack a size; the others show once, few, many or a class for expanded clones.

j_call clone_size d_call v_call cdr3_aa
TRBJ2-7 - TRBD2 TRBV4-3 CASSQWERENYEHYF
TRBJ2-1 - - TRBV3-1 CASNPSGGGTYNEQFF
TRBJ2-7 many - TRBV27 CASSFLGKGYEQYF
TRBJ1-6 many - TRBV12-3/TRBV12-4 CASSHGTNNSPLHF
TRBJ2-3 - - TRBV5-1 CASSLGEGRQADTQYF
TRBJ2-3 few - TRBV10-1 CASSEASASTDTQYF
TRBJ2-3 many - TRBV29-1 CSGGGRPSTDTQYF
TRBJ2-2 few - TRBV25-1 CASSELGGTSAGELFF
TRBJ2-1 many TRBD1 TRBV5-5 CASSLGGQIYNEQFF
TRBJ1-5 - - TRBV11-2 CASSYEGGQPQHF
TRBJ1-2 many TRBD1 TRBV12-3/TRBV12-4 CASSRQGADGYTF
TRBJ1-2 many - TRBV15 CATSGWDTDYGYTF
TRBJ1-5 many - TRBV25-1 CASSEFEGPADQPQHF
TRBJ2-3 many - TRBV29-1 CSVVAASTDTQYF
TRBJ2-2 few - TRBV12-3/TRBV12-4 CASRIVGTLGSGELFF
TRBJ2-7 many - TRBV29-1 CSVYSGEQYF
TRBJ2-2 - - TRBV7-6 CASRQAPATGELFF
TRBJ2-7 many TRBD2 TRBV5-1 CASKLAGAYEQYF
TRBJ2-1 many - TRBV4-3 CASSQVRVGDNEQFF
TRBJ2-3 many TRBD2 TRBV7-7 CASSARTSGRSDTQYF
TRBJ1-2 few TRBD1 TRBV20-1 CSAHDRGPTNYGYTF
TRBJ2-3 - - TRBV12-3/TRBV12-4 CASSTDWKYTQYF
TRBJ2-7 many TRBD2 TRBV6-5 CASSLSGGGLNEQYF
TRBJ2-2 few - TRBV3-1 CASSQASGTGELFF
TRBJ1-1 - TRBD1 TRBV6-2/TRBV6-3 CASKRDRGSTEAFF
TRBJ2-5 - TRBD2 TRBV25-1 CASSEYLAGGETQYF
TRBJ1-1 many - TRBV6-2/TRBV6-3 CASSYPQMNTEAFF
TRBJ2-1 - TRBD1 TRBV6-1 CASSRGQGASYEQFF